This T cell receptor beta chain derives from a study of T cell changes during pregnancy in multiple sclerosis (dated by TCRdb to between 2017 and 2020). In terms of the full investigation: The study examined how the T cell repertoire changed over the course of pregnancy in women with multiple sclerosis.

The method was the immunoSEQ multiplex PCR assay. This is the immuneACCESS table as TCRdb keeps it, with only in-frame sequences that have V and J called. A part of the clones is gone; compared with another copy, unresolved V genes explain less than half, and the rest is unexplained. Recorded for this sample are about 36,000 clones; under 95% of them occurred a single time. The ten most abundant clones make up over 0.45% of the sample. V is shortened by 5 bases, J by 7 bases, and the region joining them spans 15 bases. Reading from cysteine to phenylalanine, the CDR3 counts 14 amino acids. Only the CDR3 portion is preserved as DNA: 42 bases, with reading frame beginning at the first base. CDR1 and CDR2 were assigned from the germline V gene as SGHVS and FQNEAQ. In regard to this clone: Its cognate antigen has yet to be identified. The input lacks base qualities; no much larger clone sits a single base away.

The clonotype was recovered from a female donor with multiple sclerosis, enrolled in a pregnancy study. This sample comprised CD4+ T cells from peripheral blood mononuclear cells, obtained after pregnancy. The chain links TRBV7-8 with TRBJ1-5; the D gene remains uncertain. The nucleotide sequence reads as follows: TGTGCCAGCAGCCGCCGCTCCGGGATGCAGCCCCAGCATTTT. This encodes CASSRRSGMQPQHF. The reference TRBV7-8 and TRBJ1-5 proteins fill in what lies around the CDR3, so the full variable domain reads GAGVSQSPRYKVAKRGQDVALRCDPISGHVSLFWYQQALGQGPEFLTYFQNEAQLDKSGLPSDRFFAERPEGSVSTLKIQRTQQEDSAVYLCASSRRSGMQPQHFGDGTRLSIL.